The TCR beta chain described here comes from a study of CD4 T cells in relation to SARS-CoV-2 and coronaviruses. Study overall: Crossreactive spike epitopes shared across donors were mapped to their HLA restriction.

Libraries were prepared by immunoSEQ multiplex PCR; TCRdb keeps only in-frame clonotypes and omits some of them. The sample lists fewer than 25,000 clones, over 70% occurring once. The junction had 4 bases not matched to a gene; V was cut back by 0 bases and J by 0 bases. Germline CDR1 is MNHEY and CDR2 is SVGAGI. The CDR3 totals 16 residues. Before the COVID-19 pandemic, during about 2011-2019, CD4+ T cells were taken from unexposed donors. The cells were cultured for under 13 days before CD4+ T cells were isolated. Testing used SARS-CoV-2 S/N and four cold-coronavirus spikes on unexposed-donor CD4+ T cells, cells permitting. Cultures held some 1.8 million PBMCs per well with roughly 10 IU/ml IL-2. For this clone: Its cognate antigen is unknown.

V gene TRBV6-5 combines with J gene TRBJ1-1; 7 nucleotides agree with TRBD1. The specimen sequenced was CD4+ T cells from PBMCs, cultured in vitro. The sequence derives from a human donor in good health. The CDR3 coding sequence is TGTGCCAGCAGTTACTCGACAGGGTCTTTGAACACTGAAGCTTTCTTT. As protein: CASSYSTGSLNTEAFF.